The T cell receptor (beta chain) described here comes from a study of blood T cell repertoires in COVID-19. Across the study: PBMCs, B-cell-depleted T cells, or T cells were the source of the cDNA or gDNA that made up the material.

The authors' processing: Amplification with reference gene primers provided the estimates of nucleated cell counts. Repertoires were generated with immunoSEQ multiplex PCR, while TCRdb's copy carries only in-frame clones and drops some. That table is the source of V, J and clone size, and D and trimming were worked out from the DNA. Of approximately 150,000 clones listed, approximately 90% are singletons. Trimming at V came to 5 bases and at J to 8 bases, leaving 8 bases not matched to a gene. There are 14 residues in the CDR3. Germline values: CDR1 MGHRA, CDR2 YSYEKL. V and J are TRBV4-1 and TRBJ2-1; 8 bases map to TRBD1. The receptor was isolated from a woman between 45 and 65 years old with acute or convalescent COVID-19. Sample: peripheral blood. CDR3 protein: CASSLDREGDEQFF. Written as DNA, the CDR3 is TGCGCCAGCAGCTTGGACAGGGAAGGAGATGAGCAGTTCTTC.